This T cell receptor (beta chain) was documented in a study of identical twins. From germline, CDR1 is MNHNS and CDR2 SASEGT. The CDR3 loop spans 15 amino acids. The V gene lost 6 bases and the J gene lost 0 bases, with 14 bases spanning the gap. Each cDNA held unique molecular identifiers, and template switching gave it a universal primer site. TCRdb itself ran the 5' RACE reads through MiXCR, one entry per CDR3 protein. This table has 700,000 or so distinct CDR3 sequences, around 20% appearing once. These data were likewise used in another study, on T cells expressing NK-cell markers.

The clonotype was recovered from a woman under 30 in good health. The sample taken for sequencing was PBMCs. V is TRBV6-1 and J is TRBJ1-1; D possibly corresponds to TRBD1 (6 bases). CDR3 residues: CASRARDTLNTEAFF. The CDR3 DNA sequence: TGTGCCAGCAGAGCGCGGGACACCCTGAACACTGAAGCTTTCTTT.